Listed below are T cell receptor beta chains from one sample, sequenced in a study of vaccination and CD4 T cells after COVID-19. Via MiXCR, TCRdb re-called the PCR reads, giving one row per CDR3 protein. This table has 20,000 or so distinct CDR3 sequences, about 61% appearing once. These receptors are not linked to any known antigen. Specimen: CD4+ T cells from blood, cultured in vitro. The receptors derive from a human donor who had recovered from COVID-19. Each CDR3 is given with its conserved first and last residue. D genes are given only for firm matches. Some rows mark clone size as missing; the rest say once, few, many or name a class of expanded clone.

size	V	D	J	DNA	CDR3
.	TRBV24-1	.	TRBJ2-3	TGTGCCACCAGTGATTTCGTCGGGGATACGCAGTATTTT	CATSDFVGDTQYF
.	TRBV7-9	TRBD1	TRBJ2-4	TGTGCCAGCAGCGCATCTCAGGGGGTTCAAAACATTCAGTACTTC	CASSASQGVQNIQYF
once	TRBV30	.	TRBJ2-3	TGTGCCTGGGAGAGAACATCGAGCACAGATACGCAGTATTTT	CAWERTSSTDTQYF
.	TRBV6-1	.	TRBJ1-4	TGTGCCAGCAGTGAAGGCGGGACTGAAAAACTGTTTTTT	CASSEGGTEKLFF
few	TRBV27	.	TRBJ1-5	TGTGCCAGCAGTTTATCGACGGGGGAAAAGGGCCCCCAGCATTTT	CASSLSTGEKGPQHF
few	TRBV10-3	.	TRBJ1-5	TGTGCCACCCAGGGCGATACGGATCAGCCCCAGCATTTT	CATQGDTDQPQHF
.	TRBV27	TRBD2	TRBJ2-1	TGTGCCAGCAGTTTATATCCGGGAGGGCGCTACAATGAGCAGTTCTTC	CASSLYPGGRYNEQFF
few	TRBV7-2	.	TRBJ2-2	TGTGCCAGCAGCTTAGCGGTCAGGGGATTCGAGCTGTTTTTT	CASSLAVRGFELFF
.	TRBV7-2	.	TRBJ1-6	TGTGCCAGCAGCCCAGGGTTTAATTCACCCCTCCACTTT	CASSPGFNSPLHF
once	TRBV6-1	.	TRBJ1-1	TGTGCCAGCAGTGAAGGTGGAGGAGTAATGATGAACACTGAAGCTTTCTTT	CASSEGGGVMMNTEAFF
.	TRBV24-1	TRBD1	TRBJ1-2	TGTGCCACCAGTGACGAGACAGGGGGCGGCTATGGCTACACCTTC	CATSDETGGGYGYTF
.	TRBV7-2	.	TRBJ1-6	TGTGCCAGCAGCTTAGCGGGGGCAGCCTCTAGGGGTTATAATTCACCCCTCCACTTT	CASSLAGAASRGYNSPLHF
few	TRBV7-2	.	TRBJ2-5	TGTGCCAGCAGCCAGAGGGTTGAGACCCAGTACTTC	CASSQRVETQYF
.	TRBV14	TRBD2	TRBJ2-5	TGTGCCAGCAGCCAAGATCGCGGGAGGGAGACCCAGTACTTC	CASSQDRGRETQYF
.	TRBV20-1	TRBD2	TRBJ2-7	TGCAGTGTTAGAGATCGCACTAGCGGGAGGGGCTTCCTTCCTTACGAGCAGTACTTC	CSVRDRTSGRGFLPYEQYF
.	TRBV6-5	.	TRBJ1-5	TGTGCCAGCAGTTACTCGATACAGGGTAATCAGCCCCAGCATTTT	CASSYSIQGNQPQHF
few	TRBV18	TRBD1	TRBJ1-5	TGTGCCAGCCAACGGACAGGGGAGAACCAGCCCCAGCATTTT	CASQRTGENQPQHF
.	TRBV20-1	.	TRBJ2-3	TGCAGTGCTAGCAAAACAGGTGAAACGACAGATACGCAGTATTTT	CSASKTGETTDTQYF
.	TRBV20-1	.	TRBJ1-1	TGCAGTGTTCTCACTCGGGGGGGCACTGAAGCTTTCTTT	CSVLTRGGTEAFF
.	TRBV21-1	.	TRBJ1-1	TGTGCCAGCAGCAAAGGTCAGGTGGTGGGTCGTGTGAACACTGAAGCTTTCTTT	CASSKGQVVGRVNTEAFF
.	TRBV2	.	TRBJ1-4	TGTGCCAGCAGTGGGGGACGGCTAAATGAAAAACTGTTTTTT	CASSGGRLNEKLFF
.	TRBV20-1	TRBD2	TRBJ2-7	TGCAGTGCTAGCCCCAGCGGGAGGGGTCTCTACGAGCAGTACTTC	CSASPSGRGLYEQYF
.	TRBV29-1	TRBD1	TRBJ1-3	TGCAGCGTTAGGGACAGGGGAGGAGACACCATATATTTT	CSVRDRGGDTIYF
.	TRBV5-4	TRBD1	TRBJ2-3	TGTGCCAGCAGCTACGGACAGGGGAGCACAGATACGCAGTATTTT	CASSYGQGSTDTQYF
few	TRBV30	.	TRBJ1-2	TGTGCCTGGAGTCTTTCGCGGGGTGCTAACTATGGCTACACCTTC	CAWSLSRGANYGYTF
.	TRBV10-3	TRBD2	TRBJ2-1	TGTGCCATCAGGGGGGGGGAGCGGATGTACAATGAGCAGTTCTTC	CAIRGGERMYNEQFF
few	TRBV20-1	TRBD2	TRBJ2-1	TGCAGTGCTAGACGGGGGGACGCCGCACGCTACAATGAGCAGTTCTTC	CSARRGDAARYNEQFF
.	TRBV7-9	TRBD2	TRBJ2-5	TGTGCCAGCAGCTTGAGCCGCCTGGGACTAGCAGAGACCCAGTACTTC	CASSLSRLGLAETQYF
few	TRBV7-9	.	TRBJ1-2	TGTGCCAGCAGCCCCCCGTTTATGAGGGGGTTGAACTATGGCTACACCTTC	CASSPPFMRGLNYGYTF
few	TRBV7-9	TRBD2	TRBJ2-1	TGTGCCAGCAGCGCCCGGGGGGGAGTGAATGAGCAGTTCTTC	CASSARGGVNEQFF
.	TRBV7-9	.	TRBJ2-5	TGTGCCAGCAGCCCCCGTTCGCTGGAGACCCAGTACTTC	CASSPRSLETQYF
.	TRBV6-5	TRBD2	TRBJ2-7	TGTGCCAGCAGTTACCGGGGACTAGCGGGAGGAAGCGAGCAGTACTTC	CASSYRGLAGGSEQYF
.	TRBV6-2/TRBV6-3	.	TRBJ1-5	TGTGCCAGCAGTTTGGGACGAAAACGGCCCCAGCATTTT	CASSLGRKRPQHF
.	TRBV27	.	TRBJ2-2	TGTGCCAGCAGCACCCGGATTTGGGGGGAGCTGTTTTTT	CASSTRIWGELFF
.	TRBV5-4	TRBD1	TRBJ1-2	TGTGCCAGCAGCTTGTCAGGGGGGGGTTATGGCTACACCTTC	CASSLSGGGYGYTF
.	TRBV28	TRBD1	TRBJ1-1	TGTGCCAGCAGTTTAGGACAGGCGTTTGAAGCTTTCTTT	CASSLGQAFEAFF
medium-sized	TRBV20-1	TRBD2	TRBJ2-5	TGCAGTGCTAGCACACTAGCGGGAGTAGTCGTGCAGGAGACCCAGTACTTC	CSASTLAGVVVQETQYF
.	TRBV25-1	.	TRBJ2-4	TGTGCCAGCAGGCACTATTTAGCCAAAAACATTCAGTACTTC	CASRHYLAKNIQYF
.	TRBV20-1	TRBD2	TRBJ2-1	TGCAGTGCTAGAGTTCTAGCGGGAGGGGATGAGCAGTTCTTC	CSARVLAGGDEQFF
.	TRBV7-8	TRBD1	TRBJ2-7	TGTGCCAGCAGCCACCGTCGGACAGGGGGGTACGAGCAGTACTTC	CASSHRRTGGYEQYF
few	TRBV21-1	.	TRBJ1-6	TGTGCCAGCAGCAACCGGGACAGATCGAACCTGGTTAATTCACCCCTCCACTTT	CASSNRDRSNLVNSPLHF
.	TRBV5-6	.	TRBJ1-5	TGTGCCAGCAGTAGGACAGTTTATAGCAATCAGCCCCAGCATTTT	CASSRTVYSNQPQHF
.	TRBV5-4	.	TRBJ1-1	TGTGCCAGCAGCTATCTACCGGGAATAAACACTGAAGCTTTCTTT	CASSYLPGINTEAFF
few	TRBV14	.	TRBJ1-1	TGTGCCAGCAGCCCCCTCGGGGGCAAATTCACTGAAGCTTTCTTT	CASSPLGGKFTEAFF
.	TRBV20-1	.	TRBJ1-5	TGCAGTGTTCCACAGGGATCGGGCAATCAGCCCCAGCATTTT	CSVPQGSGNQPQHF
.	TRBV15	.	TRBJ1-5	TGTGCCACCAGCAGAGATCTAGACCAGCCCCAGCATTTT	CATSRDLDQPQHF
.	TRBV28	.	TRBJ1-1	TGTGCCAGCAGCCCGGACAAGAACACTGAAGCTTTCTTT	CASSPDKNTEAFF
once	TRBV2	TRBD1	TRBJ1-5	TGTGCCAGCAGGGCGATACAGGGGGGACAGCCCCAGCATTTT	CASRAIQGGQPQHF
.	TRBV20-1	.	TRBJ2-5	TGCAGTGCTAGACCCGCACAAGAGACCCAGTACTTC	CSARPAQETQYF
.	TRBV4-1	.	TRBJ1-1	TGCGCCAGCAGCCAAGCCGGGCAGGGGCGGAACACTGAAGCTTTCTTT	CASSQAGQGRNTEAFF
.	TRBV6-1	TRBD1	TRBJ1-1	TGTGCCAGCAGTAACCGGGACAGGGTGACTGAAGCTTTCTTT	CASSNRDRVTEAFF
.	TRBV12-3/TRBV12-4	TRBD2	TRBJ2-4	TGTGCCAGCAGTTCTGGACTAGCGGGAGGGCCTCCGCACATTCAGTACTTC	CASSSGLAGGPPHIQYF
few	TRBV6-2/TRBV6-3	.	TRBJ1-1	TGTGCCAGCAGAAATGTTGAGGGGATGAGTGAAGCTTTCTTT	CASRNVEGMSEAFF
.	TRBV6-1	.	TRBJ1-6	TGTGCCAGCAGGCAGTTTAATTCACCCCTCCACTTT	CASRQFNSPLHF
.	TRBV20-1	.	TRBJ1-6	TGCAGTGCTACTGGGGGTACAGGGAAGGATAATTCACCCCTCCACTTT	CSATGGTGKDNSPLHF